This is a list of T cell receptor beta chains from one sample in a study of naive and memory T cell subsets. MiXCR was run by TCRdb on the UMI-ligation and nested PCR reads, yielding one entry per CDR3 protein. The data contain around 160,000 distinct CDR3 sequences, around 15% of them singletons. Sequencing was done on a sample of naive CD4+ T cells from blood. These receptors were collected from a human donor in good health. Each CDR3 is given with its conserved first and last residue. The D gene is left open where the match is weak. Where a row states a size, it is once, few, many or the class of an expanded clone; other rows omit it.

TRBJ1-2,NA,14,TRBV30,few,CAWSGLRARGGYTF,TGTGCCTGGAGTGGGTTGCGGGCCCGGGGTGGCTACACCTTC
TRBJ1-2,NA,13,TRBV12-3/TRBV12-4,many,CASSLRGNYGYTF,TGTGCCAGCAGTTTAAGGGGGAACTATGGCTACACCTTC
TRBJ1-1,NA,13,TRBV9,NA,CASSRILNTEAFF,TGTGCCAGCAGCCGAATATTGAACACTGAAGCTTTCTTT
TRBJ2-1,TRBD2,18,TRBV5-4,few,CASSLGGFLAGTYNEQFF,TGTGCCAGCAGCTTGGGAGGTTTTTTAGCGGGAACCTACAATGAGCAGTTCTTC
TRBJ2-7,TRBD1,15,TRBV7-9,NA,CASSFPRTGGERQYF,TGTGCCAGCAGCTTTCCCCGGACAGGGGGGGAGAGGCAGTACTTC
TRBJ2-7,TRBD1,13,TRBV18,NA,CASSPTQGYEQYF,TGTGCCAGCTCACCGACACAGGGGTACGAGCAGTACTTC
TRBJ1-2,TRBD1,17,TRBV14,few,CASSHGQGIVFNYGYTF,TGTGCCAGCAGCCACGGACAGGGAATTGTCTTTAACTATGGCTACACCTTC
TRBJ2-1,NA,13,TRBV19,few,CASSMDHNYEQFF,TGTGCCAGTAGTATGGACCACAACTATGAGCAGTTCTTC
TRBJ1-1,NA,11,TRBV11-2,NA,CASSLGFEAFF,TGTGCCAGCAGCTTAGGCTTTGAAGCTTTCTTT
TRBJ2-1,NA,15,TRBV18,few,CASSPASCGYNEQFF,TGTGCCAGCTCACCGGCGAGTTGTGGTTACAATGAGCAGTTCTTC
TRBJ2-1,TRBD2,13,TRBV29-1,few,CSEGREGWNEQFF,TGCAGCGAGGGACGGGAGGGGTGGAATGAGCAGTTCTTC
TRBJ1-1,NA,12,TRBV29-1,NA,CSVQGNSAEAFF,TGCAGCGTACAGGGTAATAGCGCTGAAGCTTTCTTT
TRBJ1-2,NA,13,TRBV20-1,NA,CSANRVMDYGYTF,TGCAGTGCTAACAGGGTTATGGACTATGGCTACACCTTC
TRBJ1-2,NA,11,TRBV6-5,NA,CASSGYYGYTF,TGTGCCAGCAGTGGCTACTATGGCTACACCTTC
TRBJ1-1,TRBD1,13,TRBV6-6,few,CASTETTGPEAFF,TGTGCCAGCACCGAAACGACAGGGCCTGAAGCTTTCTTT
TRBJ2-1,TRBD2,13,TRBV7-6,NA,CASSFGTSREQFF,TGTGCCAGCAGCTTCGGGACTAGCAGAGAGCAGTTCTTC
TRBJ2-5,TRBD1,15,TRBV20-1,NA,CSAPVRGQDQETQYF,TGCAGTGCCCCCGTGAGGGGGCAGGATCAAGAGACCCAGTACTTC
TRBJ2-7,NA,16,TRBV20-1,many,CSALASRSGSQDEQYF,TGCAGTGCCTTGGCATCCCGATCGGGATCCCAAGACGAGCAGTACTTC